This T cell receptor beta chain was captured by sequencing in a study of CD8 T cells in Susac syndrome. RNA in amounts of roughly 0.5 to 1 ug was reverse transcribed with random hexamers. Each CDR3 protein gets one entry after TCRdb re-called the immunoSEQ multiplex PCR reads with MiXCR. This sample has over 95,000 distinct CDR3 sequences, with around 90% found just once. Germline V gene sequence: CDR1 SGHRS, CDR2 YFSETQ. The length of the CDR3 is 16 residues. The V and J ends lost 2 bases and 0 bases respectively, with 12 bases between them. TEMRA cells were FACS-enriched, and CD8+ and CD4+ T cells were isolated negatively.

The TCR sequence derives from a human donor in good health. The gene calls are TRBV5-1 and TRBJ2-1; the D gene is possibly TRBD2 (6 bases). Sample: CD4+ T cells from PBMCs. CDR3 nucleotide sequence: TGCGCCAGCAGCTTCAAGCGGGCCAGCTCCTACAATGAGCAGTTCTTC. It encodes CASSFKRASSYNEQFF. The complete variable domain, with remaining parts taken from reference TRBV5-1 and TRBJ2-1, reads KAGVTQTPRYLIKTRGQQVTLSCSPISGHRSVSWYQQTPGQGLQFLFEYFSETQRNKGNFPGRFSGRQFSNSRSEMNVSTLELGDSALYLCASSFKRASSYNEQFFGPGTRLTVL.